A selection of T cell receptor beta chains follows, all from one sample in a study of cytomegalovirus exposure and HLA in healthy donors. TCRdb keeps only in-frame clones here, not all; method: immunoSEQ multiplex PCR. The data show 150,000 to 200,000 clones, over 80% seen once. Sequenced: PBMCs. The source of these receptors is a male donor in good health and CMV-seronegative. The CDR3 runs from the conserved cysteine through the conserved F or W. A D gene is named only where the DNA matches it firmly. Some rows have no size entry. The others give once, few or many, or a class for an expanded clone.

J	V	D	size	DNA	CDR3
TRBJ2-3	TRBV4-3	TRBD1	.	TGCGCCAGCAGCCAAGGGACAGGGGTGACAGATACGCAGTATTTT	CASSQGTGVTDTQYF
TRBJ1-6	TRBV6-5	.	.	TGTGCCAGCAGTTACTCGCCGGCACAGAATTCACCCCTCCACTTT	CASSYSPAQNSPLHF
TRBJ1-5	TRBV6-6	.	once	TGTGCCAGCAGTTTGTCGGGGGATCAGCCCCAGCATTTT	CASSLSGDQPQHF
TRBJ1-4	TRBV4-3	.	.	TGCGCCAGCAGCCAAGAGTTTAGGGGCCTAAATGAAAAACTGTTTTTT	CASSQEFRGLNEKLFF
TRBJ1-6	TRBV19	.	.	TGTGCCAGTAGTACGCCCAGGTTGCCCCTCCACTTT	CASSTPRLPLHF
TRBJ2-7	TRBV6-1	.	.	TGTGCCGGATCGGACAACTACGAGCAGTACTTC	CAGSDNYEQYF
TRBJ2-2	TRBV19	TRBD1	.	TGTGCCAGTAGTTCCATGGACAGGGCGAGTGGCACCGGGGAGCTGTTTTTT	CASSSMDRASGTGELFF
TRBJ1-1	TRBV5-1	TRBD1	.	TGCGCCAGCAGCTTGGCAGTGACAGGGGGTAGTGAAGCTTTCTTT	CASSLAVTGGSEAFF
TRBJ2-1	TRBV5-6	TRBD2	once	TGTGCCAGCAGCCCACAGACTAGCGGGGTTTACAATGAGCAGTTCTTC	CASSPQTSGVYNEQFF
TRBJ2-7	TRBV18	.	.	TGTGCCAGCTCACCTACCACCGGGAACCCCTACGAGCAGTACTTC	CASSPTTGNPYEQYF
TRBJ2-7	TRBV4-1	.	.	TGCGCCAGCAGCCAAGATTACTTAAATTACGAGCAGTACTTC	CASSQDYLNYEQYF
TRBJ2-3	TRBV6-4	TRBD2	.	TGTGCCAGCAGTGATAGCGGGGGGCGAGATACGCAGTATTTT	CASSDSGGRDTQYF
TRBJ2-3	TRBV27	.	once	TGTGCCAGCAGCCCGGACTTGAACCTAGATACGCAGTATTTT	CASSPDLNLDTQYF
TRBJ1-3	TRBV6-1	TRBD1	.	TGTGCCAGCAGGGACAGGTTCTCAGGAAACACCATATATTTT	CASRDRFSGNTIYF
TRBJ2-7	TRBV5-1	.	.	TGCGCCAGCAGCCCCCAGGGCTACGAGCAGTACTTC	CASSPQGYEQYF
TRBJ2-5	TRBV18	TRBD2	few	TGTGCCAGCTCAATGGTGTCGGGGGGGCAAGAGACCCAGTACTTC	CASSMVSGGQETQYF
TRBJ1-2	TRBV2	.	.	TGTGCCAGCAGTGAAGAGGGAGTTTATGGCTACACCTTC	CASSEEGVYGYTF
TRBJ2-1	TRBV5-1	TRBD2	once	TGCGCCAGCAGCACCCGGACTAGCGGGGGGTACAATGAGCAGTTCTTC	CASSTRTSGGYNEQFF
TRBJ2-2	TRBV18	.	.	TGTGCCAGCTCGTATAACACCGGGGAGCTGTTTTTT	CASSYNTGELFF
TRBJ2-5	TRBV5-1	.	.	TGCGCCAGCAGCGTGAACGCAGGGGTAGAGACCCAGTACTTC	CASSVNAGVETQYF
TRBJ1-2	TRBV19	TRBD1	.	TGTGCCAGTAGTATAAGAAGGTCGGACAGGCCGAACTATGGCTACACCTTC	CASSIRRSDRPNYGYTF
TRBJ2-5	TRBV6-1	.	.	TGTGCCAGTGGAGGTGGTGACCAAGAGACCCAGTACTTC	CASGGGDQETQYF
TRBJ1-5	TRBV21-1	.	.	TGTGCCAGCAGCAAAGGGCTCGCGACAGGGGTTCAGCCCCAGCATTTT	CASSKGLATGVQPQHF
TRBJ2-1	TRBV7-9	.	once	TGTGCCAGCAGCTTTGGGGGGTTCGATGAGCAGTTCTTC	CASSFGGFDEQFF
TRBJ2-7	TRBV5-4	.	.	TGTGCCAGCAGCCCCGCGGGACGTAGCTCCTACGAGCAGTACTTC	CASSPAGRSSYEQYF
TRBJ1-1	TRBV5-1	.	few	TGCGCCAGCAGCCTGTGGGAGGCTGATCCGCAATTT	CASSLWEADPQF
TRBJ1-2	TRBV6-5	TRBD1	.	TGTGCCAGTAAGACAGGGGGCGCGAGGAGTTATGGCTACACCTTC	CASKTGGARSYGYTF
TRBJ1-1	TRBV19	.	few	TGTGCCAGTAGATATAAGGCGAGGGACACTGAAGCTTTCTTT	CASRYKARDTEAFF
TRBJ1-5	TRBV19	TRBD1	.	TGTGCCAGTAGTACCCTAAGGACAGGTCCTCATCAGCCCCAGCATTTT	CASSTLRTGPHQPQHF
TRBJ2-2	TRBV10-3	.	few	TGTGCCAGTCAAACAGGGACCGGGGAGCTGTTTTTT	CASQTGTGELFF
TRBJ1-1	TRBV18	.	.	TGTGCCAGCTCACCATCTGGCGGGAAAAACACTGAAGCTTTCTTT	CASSPSGGKNTEAFF
TRBJ1-5	TRBV13	.	.	TGTGCCAGCAGCTTAGGGCGACTTCAGCCCCAGCATTTT	CASSLGRLQPQHF
TRBJ2-7	TRBV7-9	TRBD1	.	TGTGCCAGCAGCTTAGTTGGGGGGGGACAGGGTACCGAGCAGTACTTC	CASSLVGGGQGTEQYF
TRBJ2-2	TRBV30	TRBD1	.	TGTGCCTGGAGTGACCACCCAGGGGGAAATCCGAACACCGGGGAGCTGTTTTTT	CAWSDHPGGNPNTGELFF
TRBJ1-5	TRBV30	.	.	TGTGCCTGGAGTCCTACGGAGGGTCTCGGCAATCAGCCCCAGCATTTT	CAWSPTEGLGNQPQHF
TRBJ2-2	TRBV10-1	.	.	TGCGCCAGCAATTTAGGGGGCACCGGGGAGCTGTTTTTT	CASNLGGTGELFF
TRBJ2-5	TRBV7-9	TRBD1	few	TGTGCCAGCAGCTTAAACAGGGGGGACCAAGAGACCCAGTACTTC	CASSLNRGDQETQYF
TRBJ1-2	TRBV5-4	.	.	TGTGCCAGCAGCCCGGCAGGGAACTATGGCTACACCTTC	CASSPAGNYGYTF
TRBJ2-7	TRBV29-1	.	.	TGCAGCGTTGTGGCGGCCTACGAGCAGTACTTC	CSVVAAYEQYF
TRBJ2-7	TRBV6-6	.	.	TGTGCCAGCAGTTACTCTTGGACAGTCTCCTACGAGCAGTACTTC	CASSYSWTVSYEQYF
TRBJ1-5	TRBV19	.	.	TGTGCCAGTAGTATCAGAGGCTCGGGCAATCAGCCCCAGCATTTT	CASSIRGSGNQPQHF
TRBJ2-1	TRBV5-1	TRBD1	.	TGCGCCAGCAGCTTGGCCGGGACAGGGGGCGTAGATGAGCAGTTCTTC	CASSLAGTGGVDEQFF
TRBJ2-7	TRBV11-2	TRBD1	once	TGTGCCAGCAGCTTAGATCGGTCCAGGGGGCAGGCGGCCGAGCAGTACTTC	CASSLDRSRGQAAEQYF
TRBJ1-4	TRBV13	TRBD1	.	TGTGCCAGCAGAATAAGTGGACAGGGGTTGGCTAATGAAAAACTGTTTTTT	CASRISGQGLANEKLFF
TRBJ2-5	TRBV10-3	.	.	TGTGCCACCGGCGGGCGGGACCAAGAGACCCAGTACTTC	CATGGRDQETQYF
TRBJ2-3	TRBV2	TRBD2	once	TGTGCCAGCAGCCTGAGGCGGGGGGGCTCAGATACGCAGTATTTT	CASSLRRGGSDTQYF
TRBJ1-1	TRBV18	.	few	TGTGCCAGCTCACCACAAGGTCTCGAGGGAGAAGCTTTCTTT	CASSPQGLEGEAFF
TRBJ1-6	TRBV6-6	.	few	TGTGCCAGCAGTTACTCTGGGGCAGGCAATTCACCCCTCCACTTT	CASSYSGAGNSPLHF
TRBJ1-1	TRBV4-2	TRBD1	.	TGTGCCAGCAGCCAGGACAGGGGTGACACTGAAGCTTTCTTT	CASSQDRGDTEAFF
TRBJ1-2	TRBV10-3	.	.	TGTGCCATCAGGGGAGACTCCCTCGGGGGCTACACCTTC	CAIRGDSLGGYTF
TRBJ1-2	TRBV7-2	TRBD1	.	TGTGCCAGCAGCTTAGCGAGCACAGGGGCTAACTATGGCTACACCTTC	CASSLASTGANYGYTF
TRBJ1-4	TRBV2	.	.	TGTGCCAGCAGTGGCAGGGAAAAACTGTTTTTT	CASSGREKLFF
TRBJ1-5	TRBV7-9	.	.	TGTGCCAGCTCCTATCAGGGCTCCAATCAGCCCCAGCATTTT	CASSYQGSNQPQHF
TRBJ2-7	TRBV4-1	.	.	TGCGCCAGCAGCCAAGTACAGGGAAACCACGAGCAGTACTTC	CASSQVQGNHEQYF
TRBJ1-3	TRBV30	.	few	TGTGCCTGGAGTGTACGGGGTCTCCTGAGCCTGTATCCTGGAAACACCATATATTTT	CAWSVRGLLSLYPGNTIYF
TRBJ2-7	TRBV5-4	TRBD1	.	TGTGCCAGCAGCTTGGCCGACAGGGAGTACGAGCAGTACTTC	CASSLADREYEQYF
TRBJ2-1	TRBV15	TRBD2	.	TGTGCCACCAGATCTTTATTAGCGGGGTACAATGAGCAGTTCTTC	CATRSLLAGYNEQFF
TRBJ2-5	TRBV15	TRBD2	.	TGTGCCACCAGCAGGGAAGGGACTAGCGGATTAGGGACCCAGTACTTC	CATSREGTSGLGTQYF
TRBJ2-5	TRBV7-9	TRBD1	.	TGTGCCAGCAGTCGCGGACAGGGTCAAGAGACCCAGTACTTC	CASSRGQGQETQYF